This entry lists 11 T cell receptor beta chains sequenced from one sample in a study of identical twins. TCRdb re-derived calls from the 5' RACE reads in MiXCR, one entry per CDR3 protein. The sample has about 920,000 distinct CDR3 sequences; 9% to 15% are singletons. These same records also appear under a second study, on yellow fever vaccine responses in identical twins.

Sequenced sample: PBMCs. Receptors originate from a woman aged 18-29 years in good health.

This clonotype was counted only a few times. The V gene is TRBV14, the J gene TRBJ2-4; D perhaps matches TRBD1 (5 bases). The germline CDR1 and CDR2 sequences are SGHDN and FVKESK. CDR3 length: 18 amino acids. Trimming removed 1 base at V and 9 bases at J, with 25 bases between. The CDR3 region is CASSQGWAGSVYPGIQYF. The CDR3, as DNA: TGTGCCAGCAGCCAAGGTTGGGCAGGGTCCGTCTATCCGGGCATTCAGTACTTC.

This clonotype was observed a handful of times. The rearrangement uses TRBV3-1 and TRBJ2-6; the D is unclear. Germline V gene lookup returns CDR1 LGHDT and CDR2 YNNKEL (reference sequence). Deletions cut 0 bases from V and 0 bases from J, with 6 bases between. The CDR3 runs to 16 residues. CDR3 protein: CASSQDPGSGANVLTF. Written as DNA, the CDR3 is TGTGCCAGCAGCCAAGATCCAGGCTCTGGGGCCAACGTCCTGACTTTC.

The table lists this clonotype with a few counts. CDR3: CASSQDGHYQETQYF. CDR3 in DNA: TGCGCCAGCAGCCAGGACGGACACTACCAAGAGACCCAGTACTTC. V usage is TRBV4-1 and J usage is TRBJ2-5; TRBD1 is a possible D gene (5 bases). The V gene's germline CDR1 is MGHRA and CDR2 YSYEKL. The V and J ends lost 3 bases and 0 bases respectively, with 11 bases between them. The CDR3 spans 15 residues.

The gene calls are TRBV4-1 and TRBJ2-5; TRBD2 agrees at 10 bases. Germline V lookup: CDR1 MGHRA, CDR2 YSYEKL. The CDR3 is made up of 17 amino acids. Losses at the gene ends were 1 base for V and 4 bases for J; bases not matched to a gene: 9. The CDR3 nucleotides read TGCGCCAGCAGCCAAGCTAGCGGGGGCGCGGTAGGAGAGACCCAGTACTTC. Protein sequence: CASSQASGGAVGETQYF.

Only a few counts were recorded for this clonotype. V is TRBV18 and J is TRBJ2-1; D gene uncertain. Germline V lookup: CDR1 KGHSH, CDR2 LQKENI. Trimming removed 2 bases from V and 8 bases from J, with 10 bases in between. CDR3 length equals 13 residues. Written as DNA, the CDR3 is TGTGCCAGCTCACCAGTGCCGTACGATGAGCAGTTCTTC. It translates to CASSPVPYDEQFF.

This clonotype was picked up a small number of times. The chain recombines TRBV6-5 with TRBJ1-1; tentatively, D is TRBD1 (5 bases). V dropped 0 bases and J dropped 6 bases, with 11 bases sitting between them. The germline gives CDR1 MNHEY, CDR2 SVGAGI. This CDR3 contains 14 residues. The CDR3 nucleotides are TGTGCCAGCAGTTACTCGGGCAGGGATGCTGAAGCTTTCTTT. This sequence encodes CASSYSGRDAEAFF.

The rearrangement uses TRBV10-3 and TRBJ1-2; 10 bases are shared with TRBD1. There are 15 residues in the CDR3. The germline V gene encodes CDR1 ENHRY and CDR2 SYGVKD. V lost 6 bases and J lost 5; bases outside the gene matches: 9. The DNA of the CDR3 is TGTGCCATCAGGGCTCGGGACAGGGGACAATATGGCTACACCTTC. It translates to CAIRARDRGQYGYTF.

The rearrangement joins TRBV15 to TRBJ2-3; no firm D call. V dropped 0 bases and J dropped 0 bases, with 10 bases sitting between them. Germline-derived CDR1 and CDR2 are LNHNV and YYDKDF (reference sequence). The CDR3 contains 16 residues. The CDR3 nucleotides read TGTGCCACCAGCAGAGACCTGGCCACTAGCACAGATACGCAGTATTTT. The encoded protein is CATSRDLATSTDTQYF.

The rearrangement uses TRBV11-3 and TRBJ2-5, with TRBD1 matching 11 bases. V shed 5 bases and J 5 bases; nucleotides not matched to a gene: 13. CDR1 is SGHNT, CDR2 YENEEA, per germline. The CDR3 contains 17 residues. CDR3: CASSDKAGTGGLETQYF. The CDR3 DNA reads as TGTGCCAGCAGCGATAAGGCCGGGACAGGGGGATTGGAGACCCAGTACTTC.

This clonotype occurred many times. This CDR3 reads CASSLFTRGEPNNEQFF. The CDR3, as DNA: TGTGCCAGCAGCTTGTTCACTAGAGGGGAACCAAACAATGAGCAGTTCTTC. The chain carries TRBV7-7 and TRBJ2-1; either TRBD1 or TRBD2 may supply D (5 bases each). The CDR3 contains 17 residues. The germline V and J ends were trimmed by 3 bases and 5 bases, with 20 bases remaining between them. CDR1 and CDR2 from the germline V gene are SSHAT and FNYEAQ (reference sequence).

This clonotype was seen a handful of times. The chain employs TRBV3-1 and TRBJ2-7, with TRBD1 as a possible D gene (6 bases). V lost 2 bases to trimming and J lost 2 bases, with 10 bases between them. The length of the CDR3 is 14 residues. The germline gives CDR1 LGHDT, CDR2 YNNKEL (reference sequence). As DNA, the CDR3 is TGTGCCAGCAGCCAACTCCGGGACACCTACGAGCAGTACTTC. Residues: CASSQLRDTYEQYF.